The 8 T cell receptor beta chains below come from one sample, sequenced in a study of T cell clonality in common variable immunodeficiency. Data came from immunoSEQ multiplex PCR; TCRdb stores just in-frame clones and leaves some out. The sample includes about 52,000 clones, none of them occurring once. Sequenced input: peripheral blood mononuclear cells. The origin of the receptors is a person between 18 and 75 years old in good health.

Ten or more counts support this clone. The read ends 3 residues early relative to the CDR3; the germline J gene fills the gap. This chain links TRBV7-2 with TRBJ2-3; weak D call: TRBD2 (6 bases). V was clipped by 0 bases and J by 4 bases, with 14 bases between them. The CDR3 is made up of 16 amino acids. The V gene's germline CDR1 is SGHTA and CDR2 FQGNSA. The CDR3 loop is CASSLASGRGADTQYF. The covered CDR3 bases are TGTGCCAGCAGCTTAGCTTCCGGGAGAGGGGCAGATACG.

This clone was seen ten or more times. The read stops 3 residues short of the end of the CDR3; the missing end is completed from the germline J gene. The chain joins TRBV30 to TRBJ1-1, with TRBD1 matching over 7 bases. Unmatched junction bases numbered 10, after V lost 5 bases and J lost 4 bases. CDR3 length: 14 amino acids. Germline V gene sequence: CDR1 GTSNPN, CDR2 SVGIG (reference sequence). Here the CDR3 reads CAWWGRGLGTEAFF. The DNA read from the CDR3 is TGTGCCTGGTGGGGAAGGGGGCTCGGCACTGAA. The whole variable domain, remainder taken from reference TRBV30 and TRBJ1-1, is SQTIHQWPATLVQPVGSPLSLECTVEGTSNPNLYWYRQAAGRGLQLLFYSVGIGQISSEVPQNLSASRPQDRQFILSSKKLLLSDSGFYLCAWWGRGLGTEAFFGQGTRLTVV.

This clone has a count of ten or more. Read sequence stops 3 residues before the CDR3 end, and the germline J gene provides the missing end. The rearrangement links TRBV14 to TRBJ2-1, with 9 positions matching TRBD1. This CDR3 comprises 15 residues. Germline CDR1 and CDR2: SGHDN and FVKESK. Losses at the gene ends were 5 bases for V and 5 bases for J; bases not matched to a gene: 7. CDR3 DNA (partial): TGTGCCAGCAGCAACGGACAGGGGAAAAACAATGAG. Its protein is CASSNGQGKNNE. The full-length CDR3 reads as CASSNGQGKNNEQFF.

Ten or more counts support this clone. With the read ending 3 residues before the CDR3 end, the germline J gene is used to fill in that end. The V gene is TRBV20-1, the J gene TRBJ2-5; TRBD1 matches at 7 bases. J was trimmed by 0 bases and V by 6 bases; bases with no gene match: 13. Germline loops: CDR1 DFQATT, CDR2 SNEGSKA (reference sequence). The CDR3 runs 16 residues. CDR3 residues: CSALWTGLGYQETQYF. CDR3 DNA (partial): TGCAGTGCCCTCTGGACAGGCTTGGGGTACCAAGAGACC.

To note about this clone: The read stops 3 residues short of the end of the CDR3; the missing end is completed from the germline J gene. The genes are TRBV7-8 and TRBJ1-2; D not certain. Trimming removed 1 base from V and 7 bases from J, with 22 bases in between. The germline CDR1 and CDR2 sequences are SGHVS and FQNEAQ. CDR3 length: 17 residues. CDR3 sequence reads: CASSLDQSGRSTFGYTF. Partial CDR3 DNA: TGTGCCAGCAGCTTAGACCAAAGCGGACGGTCGACGTTTGGC.

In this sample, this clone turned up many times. This chain's CDR3 is CASSSLLQDRVGFNGNQPQHF. The CDR3 bases that were read are TGTGCCAGCAGTTCCCTCCTACAGGACAGGGTTGGGTTTAATGGCAATCAGCCC. The chain couples TRBV28 to TRBJ1-5; 8 bases align to TRBD1. The read gets to within 3 residues of the CDR3 end, and the germline J gene fills in the rest. Germline lookup yields CDR1 MDHEN and CDR2 SYDVKM. The CDR3 spans 21 residues. Unmatched junction bases numbered 22, after V lost 4 bases and J lost 2 bases.

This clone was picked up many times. CDR3 region: CASSRSGRSYNEQFF. The CDR3 bases that were read are TGTGCCAGTAGCAGAAGCGGGAGGAGCTACAATGAG. The chain recombines TRBV19 with TRBJ2-1, with 9 nucleotides matching TRBD2. The CDR3 goes on 3 residues after the read ends, and that part is filled in from the germline J gene. The CDR3 sequence is 15 residues long. Per the germline V gene, CDR1 is LNHDA and CDR2 is SQIVND (reference sequence). The trim removed 6 bases at V and 3 bases at J, leaving 6 bases unmatched.

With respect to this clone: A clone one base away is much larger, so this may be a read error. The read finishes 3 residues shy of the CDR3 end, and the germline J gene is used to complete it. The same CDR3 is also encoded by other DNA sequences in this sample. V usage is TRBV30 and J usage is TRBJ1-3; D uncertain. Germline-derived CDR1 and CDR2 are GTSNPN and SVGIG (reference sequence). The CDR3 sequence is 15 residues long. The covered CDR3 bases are TGTGCCTGGAGCCCCATCGACTTAGGTGGAAACACT. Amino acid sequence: CAWSPIDLGGNT. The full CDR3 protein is CAWSPIDLGGNTIYF.